The clone carrying this TCR beta chain occurred a few times. The sample is drawn from a study of blood T cells in healthy people across ages. The authors isolated at least 6 million PBMCs per sample. The CDR3 runs to 13 residues. The V and J ends lost 4 bases and 5 bases, in that order; junction bases with no gene match: 5. Germline CDR1 is SGHTA and CDR2 is FQGNSA. A sample-barcoded 5' primer and a J-beta primer mix were used in a second PCR of roughly 7 to 11 cycles. Each CDR3 protein is one row after TCRdb ran MiXCR on the 5' RACE reads. Among 1.5 million to 2 million distinct CDR3 sequences listed, roughly 30% were seen once.

Sequencing input: blood. The chain uses TRBV7-2 and TRBJ2-7; 7 bases are a match to TRBD2. The sequence was obtained from a woman aged 25 to 45 in good health. CDR3 in amino acids: CASSSQRDNEQYF. DNA for the CDR3: TGTGCCAGCAGCTCCCAGCGGGATAACGAGCAGTACTTC.